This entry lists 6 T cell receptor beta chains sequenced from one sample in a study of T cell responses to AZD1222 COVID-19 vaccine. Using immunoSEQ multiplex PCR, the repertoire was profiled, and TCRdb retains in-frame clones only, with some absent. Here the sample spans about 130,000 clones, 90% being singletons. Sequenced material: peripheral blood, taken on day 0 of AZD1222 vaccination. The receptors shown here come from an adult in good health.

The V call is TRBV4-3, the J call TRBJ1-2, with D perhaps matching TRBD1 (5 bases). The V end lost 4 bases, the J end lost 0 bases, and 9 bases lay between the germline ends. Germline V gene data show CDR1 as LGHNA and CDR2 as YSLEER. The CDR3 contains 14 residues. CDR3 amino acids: CASSPTVTNYGYTF. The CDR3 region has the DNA TGCGCCAGCAGCCCGACAGTGACTAACTATGGCTACACCTTC.

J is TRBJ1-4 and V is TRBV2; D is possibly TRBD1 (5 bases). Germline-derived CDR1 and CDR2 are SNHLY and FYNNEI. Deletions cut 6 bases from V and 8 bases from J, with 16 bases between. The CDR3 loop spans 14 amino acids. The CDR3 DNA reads TGTGCCAGCAGCAGCAGGCAGGGAAGAGAAAAACTGTTTTTT. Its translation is CASSSRQGREKLFF.

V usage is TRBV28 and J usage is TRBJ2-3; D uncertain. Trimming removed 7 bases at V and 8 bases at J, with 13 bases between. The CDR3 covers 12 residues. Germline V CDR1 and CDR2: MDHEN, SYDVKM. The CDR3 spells CASNGDRGTQYF. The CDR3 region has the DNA TGTGCCAGCAATGGGGATCGAGGTACGCAGTATTTT.

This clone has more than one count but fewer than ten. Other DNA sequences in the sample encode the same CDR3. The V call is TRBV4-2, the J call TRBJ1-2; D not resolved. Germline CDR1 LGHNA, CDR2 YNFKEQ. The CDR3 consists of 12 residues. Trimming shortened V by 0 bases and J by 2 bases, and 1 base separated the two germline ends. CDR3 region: CASSQDNYGYTF. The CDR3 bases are TGTGCCAGCAGCCAAGACAACTATGGCTACACCTTC.

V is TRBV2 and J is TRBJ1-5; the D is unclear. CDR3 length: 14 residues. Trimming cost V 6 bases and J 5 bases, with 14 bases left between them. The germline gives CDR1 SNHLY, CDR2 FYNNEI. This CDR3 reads CASSVEQRDQPQHF. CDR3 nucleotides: TGTGCCAGCAGCGTCGAGCAGCGCGATCAGCCCCAGCATTTT.

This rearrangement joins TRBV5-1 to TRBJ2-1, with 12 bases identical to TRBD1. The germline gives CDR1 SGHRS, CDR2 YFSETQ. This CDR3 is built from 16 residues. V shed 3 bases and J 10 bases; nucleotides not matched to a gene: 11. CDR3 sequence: CASSWGQGANQGEQFF. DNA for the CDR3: TGCGCCAGCAGCTGGGGACAGGGGGCGAATCAGGGGGAGCAGTTCTTC.